These T cell receptor beta chains were read from a single sample in a study of cytomegalovirus exposure and HLA in healthy donors. Only in-frame clones appear in the TCRdb table, and some are missing; sequencing was by immunoSEQ multiplex PCR. The table shows roughly 200,000 clones, with roughly 10% occurring only once. Sequences were obtained from PBMCs. These receptor sequences come from a woman aged 30 to 39 in good health and CMV-seropositive. Both conserved end residues are part of each CDR3. The order of the fields is clone size, V gene, D gene, J gene, CDR3 protein, CDR3 DNA. The D gene is left open where the match is weak. A clone size is listed for some rows: how often the clone was seen (once, few, many), or a class if it is expanded.

abundance: few
v_gene: TRBV15
d_gene: TRBD1
j_gene: TRBJ2-3
CDR3aa: CATSRYFGTGTVFTDTQYF
CDR3nt: TGTGCCACCAGCAGGTATTTTGGGACCGGGACAGTTTTCACAGATACGCAGTATTTT

abundance: .
v_gene: TRBV29-1
d_gene: .
j_gene: TRBJ2-5
CDR3aa: CSALKDRFQETQYF
CDR3nt: TGCAGCGCCCTGAAAGACAGGTTTCAAGAGACCCAGTACTTC

abundance: .
v_gene: TRBV5-1
d_gene: TRBD2
j_gene: TRBJ2-2
CDR3aa: CASKKRGLAGLVEAGELFF
CDR3nt: TGCGCCAGCAAAAAGAGGGGACTAGCGGGACTTGTTGAAGCCGGGGAGCTGTTTTTT

abundance: few
v_gene: TRBV5-1
d_gene: TRBD1
j_gene: TRBJ1-5
CDR3aa: CASSPGQGAVEPQHF
CDR3nt: TGCGCCAGCAGCCCTGGACAGGGGGCGGTCGAGCCCCAGCATTTT

abundance: .
v_gene: TRBV9
d_gene: .
j_gene: TRBJ2-5
CDR3aa: CASSVGGVRGGETQYF
CDR3nt: TGTGCCAGCAGCGTAGGGGGAGTTCGGGGTGGAGAGACCCAGTACTTC

abundance: few
v_gene: TRBV6-5
d_gene: TRBD2
j_gene: TRBJ2-3
CDR3aa: CASSFLAGRTDTQYF
CDR3nt: TGTGCCAGCAGTTTCCTAGCGGGCCGCACAGATACGCAGTATTTT

abundance: few
v_gene: TRBV9
d_gene: .
j_gene: TRBJ1-1
CDR3aa: CASRAGGGLTGTEAFF
CDR3nt: TGTGCCAGCAGGGCGGGAGGGGGGCTGACGGGAACTGAAGCTTTCTTT

abundance: .
v_gene: TRBV5-1
d_gene: TRBD1
j_gene: TRBJ2-7
CDR3aa: CASSLPRTGIYEQYF
CDR3nt: TGCGCCAGCAGCTTGCCAAGGACAGGGATCTACGAGCAGTACTTC

abundance: few
v_gene: TRBV7-9
d_gene: .
j_gene: TRBJ1-6
CDR3aa: CASSPGGGGNSPLHF
CDR3nt: TGTGCCAGCAGCCCCGGCGGGGGTGGTAATTCACCCCTCCACTTT

abundance: few
v_gene: TRBV14
d_gene: TRBD1
j_gene: TRBJ1-3
CDR3aa: CASSRQTGAGNTIYF
CDR3nt: TGTGCCAGCAGCCGGCAAACAGGGGCCGGAAACACCATATATTTT

abundance: .
v_gene: TRBV5-1
d_gene: .
j_gene: TRBJ2-5
CDR3aa: CASSLAGTTSQETQYF
CDR3nt: TGCGCCAGCAGCTTGGCCGGGACAACATCCCAAGAGACCCAGTACTTC

abundance: .
v_gene: TRBV7-9
d_gene: .
j_gene: TRBJ2-1
CDR3aa: CASSGRGNEQFF
CDR3nt: TGTGCCAGCAGCGGCAGGGGCAATGAGCAGTTCTTC

abundance: few
v_gene: TRBV5-6
d_gene: .
j_gene: TRBJ2-7
CDR3aa: CASSFGQTQIYEQYF
CDR3nt: TGTGCCAGCAGTTTCGGACAGACTCAAATCTACGAGCAGTACTTC

abundance: few
v_gene: TRBV19
d_gene: .
j_gene: TRBJ1-1
CDR3aa: CASSIREGSEAFF
CDR3nt: TGTGCCAGTAGTATAAGGGAGGGGTCTGAAGCTTTCTTT

abundance: .
v_gene: TRBV5-6
d_gene: .
j_gene: TRBJ2-2
CDR3aa: CASSRPSGVAGELFF
CDR3nt: TGTGCCAGCAGCAGGCCATCAGGGGTGGCCGGGGAGCTGTTTTTT

abundance: few
v_gene: TRBV12-5
d_gene: TRBD1
j_gene: TRBJ2-7
CDR3aa: CASGWDRGPKEQYF
CDR3nt: TGTGCTAGTGGTTGGGACAGGGGGCCTAAGGAGCAGTACTTC

abundance: .
v_gene: TRBV6-6
d_gene: .
j_gene: TRBJ2-7
CDR3aa: CASSSTRDSYEQYF
CDR3nt: TGTGCCAGCAGTTCGACCCGGGACTCCTACGAGCAGTACTTC

abundance: .
v_gene: TRBV29-1
d_gene: TRBD1
j_gene: TRBJ2-3
CDR3aa: CSVATGDTQYF
CDR3nt: TGCAGCGTCGCCACAGGGGACACGCAGTATTTT

abundance: few
v_gene: TRBV27
d_gene: TRBD1
j_gene: TRBJ1-5
CDR3aa: CASSFPSGGHQPQHF
CDR3nt: TGTGCCAGCAGTTTTCCATCAGGGGGACATCAGCCCCAGCATTTT

abundance: once
v_gene: TRBV18
d_gene: TRBD1
j_gene: TRBJ2-1
CDR3aa: CASSPRTGDNEQFF
CDR3nt: TGTGCCAGCTCACCCAGGACAGGGGACAATGAGCAGTTCTTC

abundance: few
v_gene: TRBV5-1
d_gene: TRBD1
j_gene: TRBJ2-4
CDR3aa: CASSPYTGQQNIQYF
CDR3nt: TGCGCCAGCAGCCCCTACACGGGACAGCAAAACATTCAGTACTTC

abundance: few
v_gene: TRBV5-6
d_gene: .
j_gene: TRBJ2-7
CDR3aa: CASTSGRSYEQYF
CDR3nt: TGTGCCAGCACCTCAGGGCGGTCCTACGAGCAGTACTTC

abundance: .
v_gene: TRBV7-2
d_gene: TRBD2
j_gene: TRBJ2-3
CDR3aa: CASSLIPAGDFTDTQYF
CDR3nt: TGTGCCAGCAGCCTAATCCCAGCGGGAGACTTCACAGATACGCAGTATTTT

abundance: few
v_gene: TRBV27
d_gene: .
j_gene: TRBJ2-7
CDR3aa: CASSLSGDKTYEQYF
CDR3nt: TGTGCCAGCAGTTTATCGGGGGACAAGACCTACGAGCAGTACTTC

abundance: few
v_gene: TRBV5-1
d_gene: .
j_gene: TRBJ1-1
CDR3aa: CASSFLNTKNTEAFF
CDR3nt: TGCGCCAGCAGCTTTCTCAACACAAAGAACACTGAAGCTTTCTTT

abundance: .
v_gene: TRBV27
d_gene: TRBD1
j_gene: TRBJ1-2
CDR3aa: CASSLSTGGSYGYTF
CDR3nt: TGTGCCAGCAGTTTATCAACAGGGGGCAGCTATGGCTACACCTTC

abundance: few
v_gene: TRBV6-1
d_gene: TRBD1
j_gene: TRBJ2-2
CDR3aa: CASAVDRAGTGELFF
CDR3nt: TGTGCCAGCGCCGTCGACAGGGCGGGCACCGGGGAGCTGTTTTTT

abundance: few
v_gene: TRBV2
d_gene: .
j_gene: TRBJ2-5
CDR3aa: CASSEGGETQYF
CDR3nt: TGTGCCAGCAGTGAAGGAGGGGAGACCCAGTACTTC

abundance: few
v_gene: TRBV5-4
d_gene: .
j_gene: TRBJ2-2
CDR3aa: CASSSGLPNTGELFF
CDR3nt: TGTGCCAGCAGCTCGGGACTCCCTAACACCGGGGAGCTGTTTTTT